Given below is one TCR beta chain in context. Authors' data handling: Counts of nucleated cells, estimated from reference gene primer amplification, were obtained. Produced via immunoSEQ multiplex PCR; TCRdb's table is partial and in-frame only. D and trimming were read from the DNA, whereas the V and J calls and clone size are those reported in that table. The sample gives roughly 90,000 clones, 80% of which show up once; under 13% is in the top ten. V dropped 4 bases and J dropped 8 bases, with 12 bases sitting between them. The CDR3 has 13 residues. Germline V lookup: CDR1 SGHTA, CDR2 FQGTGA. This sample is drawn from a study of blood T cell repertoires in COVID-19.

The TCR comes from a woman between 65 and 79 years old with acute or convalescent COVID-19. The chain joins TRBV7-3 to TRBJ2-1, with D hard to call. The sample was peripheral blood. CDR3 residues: CASSSPGDDEQFF. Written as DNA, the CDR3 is TGTGCCAGCAGCTCCCCAGGTGACGATGAGCAGTTCTTC.